Only a few counts were recorded for the clone carrying this T cell receptor beta chain. From the RT-PCR reads, TCRdb called clonotypes with MiXCR, one entry per CDR3 protein. The sample lists about 680,000 distinct CDR3 sequences; more than 13% were seen once. This CDR3 has 17 residues. Germline CDR1 reads SGHRS; CDR2 reads YFSETQ. Losses at the gene ends were 4 bases for V and 4 bases for J; bases not matched to a gene: 14. The V call is TRBV5-1, the J call TRBJ2-3, with 8 positions matching TRBD2. Material for sequencing was memory CD4+ T cells from blood. This TCR came from a female donor in good health, serving as a healthy control. The CDR3: CASSQNFPGGPPDTQYF. DNA of the CDR3: TGCGCCAGCAGCCAGAACTTTCCGGGGGGGCCCCCAGATACGCAGTATTTT.